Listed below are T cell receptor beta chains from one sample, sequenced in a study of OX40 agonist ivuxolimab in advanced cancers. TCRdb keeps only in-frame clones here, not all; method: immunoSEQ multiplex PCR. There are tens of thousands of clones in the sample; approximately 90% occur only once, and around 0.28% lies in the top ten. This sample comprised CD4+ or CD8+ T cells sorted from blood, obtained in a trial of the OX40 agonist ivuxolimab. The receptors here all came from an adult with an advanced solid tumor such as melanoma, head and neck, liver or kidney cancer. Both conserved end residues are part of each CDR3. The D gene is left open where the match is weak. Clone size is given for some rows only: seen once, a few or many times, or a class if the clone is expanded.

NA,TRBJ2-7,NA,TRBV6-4,TGTGCCAGCAGTGAATTCAGGTTACTGGTTAAACACGAGCAGTACTTC,CASSEFRLLVKHEQYF
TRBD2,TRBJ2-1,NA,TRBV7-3,TGTGCCAGCAGCTCCAAAGACCCACTAGCGGGAGGTGTTAGCTCCTACAATGAGCAGTTCTTC,CASSSKDPLAGGVSSYNEQFF
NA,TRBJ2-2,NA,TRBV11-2,TGTGCCGGCAGCTCCCGGAGGAGGGGTGCGAACACCGGGGAGCTGTTTTTT,CAGSSRRRGANTGELFF
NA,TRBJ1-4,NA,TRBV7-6,TGTGCCAGCAGCTTGTACACTAGCCCTAATGAAAAACTGTTTTTT,CASSLYTSPNEKLFF
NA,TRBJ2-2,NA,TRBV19,TGTGCCAGTAGTATTGGGACCGGGGAGCTGTTTTTT,CASSIGTGELFF
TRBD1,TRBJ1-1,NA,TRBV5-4,TGTGCCAGCAGCAGTCGACAGGGCGCATCTGAAGCTTTCTTT,CASSSRQGASEAFF
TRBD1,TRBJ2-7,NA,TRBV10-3,TGTGCCATCAGTGTGGAGCTGGGGCCCGGGACAGGGGGGCACGAGCAGTACTTC,CAISVELGPGTGGHEQYF
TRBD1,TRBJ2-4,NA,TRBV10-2,TGCGCCAGCAGTGATAGAGACAGGGAGCAGGAAAACATTCAGTACTTC,CASSDRDREQENIQYF
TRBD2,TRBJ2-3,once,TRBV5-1,TGCGCCAGCAGCTTTTTACTAGCGGGACCCACAGATACGCAGTATTTT,CASSFLLAGPTDTQYF
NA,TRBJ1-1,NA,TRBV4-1,TGCGCCAGCAGCCAAGGACCCGAGGTTGTCCGGGGCCGTGGAGCTTTCTTT,CASSQGPEVVRGRGAFF
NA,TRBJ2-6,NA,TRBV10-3,TGTGCCATCAGTGAACGGACTATCGCTGGGGCCAACGTCCTGACTTTC,CAISERTIAGANVLTF
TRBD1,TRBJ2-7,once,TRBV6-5,TGTGCCAGCAGGAACGGGGACAGTAGCCAGTACTTC,CASRNGDSSQYF
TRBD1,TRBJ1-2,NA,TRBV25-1,TGTGCCAGCAGTGAGGACAGGCTCTACACCTTC,CASSEDRLYTF
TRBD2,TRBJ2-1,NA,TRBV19,TGTGCCAGTAGTATAGCGGGAGGCCTGAATGAGCAGTTCTTC,CASSIAGGLNEQFF
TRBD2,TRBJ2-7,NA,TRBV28,TGTGCCAGCAGTAGCTCTAGCGGGGCCGACTACGAGCAGTACTTC,CASSSSSGADYEQYF
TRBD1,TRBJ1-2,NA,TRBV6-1,TGTGCCACCCAATGGACAGGGGCGATAAACTATGGCTACACCTTC,CATQWTGAINYGYTF
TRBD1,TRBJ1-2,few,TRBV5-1,TGCGCCAGCAGCTTGCTTGCAGGGGGCGACTATGGCTACACCTTC,CASSLLAGGDYGYTF
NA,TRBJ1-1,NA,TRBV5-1,TGCGCCAGCACTTCTAACACGGTCAAGAACACTGAAGCTTTCTTT,CASTSNTVKNTEAFF
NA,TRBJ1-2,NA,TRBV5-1,TGCGCCAGCAGCTCCGGGCCCGAAAAGGATGGCTACACCTTC,CASSSGPEKDGYTF
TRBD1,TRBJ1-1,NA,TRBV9,TGTGCCAGCAGCGCGGTCCCCCTGGGACAGGGGGCGGCTGAAGCTTTCTTT,CASSAVPLGQGAAEAFF
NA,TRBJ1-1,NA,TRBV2,TGTGCCAGCTCACGGACGAGGACTAGTGAAGCTTTCTTT,CASSRTRTSEAFF
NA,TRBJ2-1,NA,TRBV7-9,TGTGCCAGCAGCTTACTACCAGGATCCTACAATGAGCAGTTCTTC,CASSLLPGSYNEQFF
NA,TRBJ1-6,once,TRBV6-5,TGTGCCAGCAGTTACCCCGAATCACCCCTCCACTTT,CASSYPESPLHF
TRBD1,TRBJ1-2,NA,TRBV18,TGTGCCAGCTCACCGGGACAGGAAGCCTATGGCTACACCTTC,CASSPGQEAYGYTF